What follows is one T cell receptor beta chain and its context. Its antigen specificity is not known. The record has no base qualities; no much larger clone is one base away. The source of the sample is a study of cytomegalovirus exposure and HLA in healthy donors (dated by TCRdb to about 2017). With respect to the entire study: An earlier analysis of roughly 500 of the donors reported more than 250 Gb of sequence data and 117 million unique TCR beta sequences from approximately 180 million T cells. Rather than drawing on any new phenotypic data, the later analysis identified candidate immune exposures from TCR beta sequences and the way those sequences occurred across donors. Across 300 to 500 genotyped donors of the cohort, an average of about 220,000 unique TCR beta nucleotide sequences per donor were sequenced, and approximately 17% of those sequences were non-productive. In addition to the first cohort of around 670 subjects, a separate validation cohort of under 150 different subjects was used. A later genetic analysis used genome-wide SNP genotypes for about 60% of the 666 donors, treating that subset as a discovery cohort. Among the roughly 430 genotyped donors, around 81% belonged to the genetic ancestry cluster associated with self-reported Caucasian donors. The study was designed to test whether signatures of past pathogen exposure could be identified by cataloging public T cell receptors. Typing coverage varied by locus: about 629-640 donors for A, B, C, DRB1 and DQB1; approximately 500 for DQA1; nearly 610 for DPA1; roughly 450 for DPB1. Class I and class II HLA loci were covered by the typing at four-digit resolution. Every repertoire in the discovery cohort had been generated on one and the same sequencing platform. The study profiled the T cell repertoires of 550 to 700 subjects by immunosequencing and related them to cytomegalovirus serostatus. To study patterns of TCR occurrence, a later analysis re-analyzed previously published TCR beta repertoires from 700 or so donors and added high-resolution HLA genotyping. To predict cytomegalovirus infection status, the study brought together high-throughput TCR immunosequencing, statistical association of individual TCRs with disease status, and machine learning. Alongside the repertoire data, information on donor age, sex, ethnicity and CMV serostatus was compiled. An early release that covered 640 HLA-typed donors contained 250 to 350 gigabases of sequencing data and 75 million to 100 million unique TCR sequences. An earlier analysis of 500 to 650 of the donors applied high-throughput TCR beta sequencing to assess whether each TCR beta V gene segment acted as functional or pseudogenic. Four or five DR-DQ haplotypes were handled as single units for association and clustering because linkage in the cohort was strong.

General conclusions and limits of the study: A later analysis associated around 16,000 TCR beta sequences with specific HLA alleles at a false discovery rate of 0.05. The authors suggested that the approach could potentially be generalized to other disease states and immunological phenotypes. CMV serostatus was the only immune exposure information available for the cohort. The 87-base-pair reads could not distinguish some IMGT-functional V segments, including TRBV6-2 and TRBV6-3, so those segments were excluded. Around 16 rarely observed V segments, including chromosome 9 orphons, were excluded from the earlier analysis of several hundred of the donors because counts were too low. Compared with equally common non-associated chains, HLA-associated TCR beta chains in a later analysis were more clonally expanded and had lower generation probabilities. In both the original and validation cohorts, the classifier was reported to diagnose cytomegalovirus status with high specificity and sensitivity. A cluster of highly shared sequence variants was judged likely to be a technical artifact of the sequencing pipeline. The cohort was sequenced for TCR beta chains only, and without alpha or paired-chain data the features that could be detected were limited. The study listed 164 TCR beta chains as associated with cytomegalovirus. In a later analysis, the rate of TCR association differed among HLA loci, with DRB1 alleles having the most associated TCRs and HLA-C alleles having the fewest. A later analysis found that most CMV-associated TCR beta chains appeared HLA-restricted, with HLA associations seemingly driven largely by CMV exposure. Most TCR sequences were seen in very few donors, while some public TCRs were found in many individuals. A later genetic analysis associated a missense DCLRE1C variant with V-gene and J-gene trimming of TCR beta chains, and an independent cohort replicated the association. Presence/absence analyses assumed roughly uniform sequencing depth across donors, an assumption that may not hold. When HLA alleles, especially DR and DQ, strongly co-occurred, TCR associations were difficult to assign to individual alleles. Several of the top co-occurrence clusters appeared to be linked to parvovirus B19, influenza, CMV and Epstein-Barr virus, according to a later analysis. Three of the identified cytomegalovirus-associated TCR beta chains were confirmed in vitro to be specific for cytomegalovirus antigens. Because some donors lacked HLA typing at each locus, the association tests relied only on the typed subset. In an earlier analysis of several hundred of the donors, most TCR beta V segments were observed in productive rearrangements about 87% or about 30% of the time, broadly matching IMGT annotations. A further reported finding was that TCR beta sequences accurately predicted the HLA-A and HLA-B alleles for most subjects in the first cohort. Correlated functional status among segregating V segments might be attributable to linkage disequilibrium, but an unknown experimental factor could not be ruled out. A later genetic analysis reported fewer N-insertions in productive TCRs among donors in an Asian-associated ancestry cluster than the approximately 670-donor mean.

In total, approximately 690 healthy bone marrow donors made up the cohort. Cohort members were all nominally healthy when sampled, although unrecorded immune exposures were likely present. The donor tested CMV seronegative, placing the donor among the approximately 400 seronegative members of the cohort. Every donor gave a peripheral blood sample, and the peripheral blood mononuclear cells from that sample were used for TCR beta sequencing. The Qiagen DNeasy Blood Extraction Kit was used to extract genomic DNA from the blood cell samples. Library creation used the immunoSEQ multiplex PCR assay. The multiplex PCR relied on a mix of 60 forward primers for TCR Vbeta segments and 13 reverse primers for TCR Jbeta segments. The CDR3 region of rearranged TCR beta genes was amplified from genomic DNA with a multiplex PCR assay. On the Illumina HiSeq System, the amplified TCR beta libraries were sequenced as 87-base-pair reads. As for the original processing: Across the roughly 670 repertoires, a later analysis counted 60 million to 90 million unique TCR beta chains, roughly 11 million of which were shared by at least two donors. To remove PCR and sequencing errors, raw reads were error-corrected and collapsed into unique sequences using a nearest-neighbor algorithm that merged closely related sequences. CDR3 sequences were aligned to IMGT reference sequences to assign V, D and J gene segments. For a sequence to be retained, a match of at least six nucleotides was required to both a V gene segment and a J gene segment. A rearrangement counted as productive if the CDR3 had no stop codons and remained in frame with V and J, and every other rearrangement counted as non-productive. CDR3 was defined by IMGT convention, running from the second conserved V-encoded cysteine to the conserved J-encoded phenylalanine. Sequences without an unambiguous match to a single V gene segment were excluded from the earlier analysis of approximately 600 of the donors. In an earlier analysis of approximately 500 of the donors, a V segment was called functional when productive rearrangements were above 56.7%, and segregating when the standard deviation between donors exceeded 5%. To diagnose cytomegalovirus status from the catalog of TCR beta chain sequences, a statistical classification framework was built. In a later analysis, V and J genes were assigned by comparing TCR nucleotide sequences against IMGT/GENE-DB human TR gene sequences. In a later analysis, CDR3 sequences and most-parsimonious VDJ recombination scenarios were assigned using the TCRdist pipeline. In a later analysis, every TCR beta chain was defined by the combination of its CDR3 amino acid sequence and its V-gene family, and reads without a unique V-gene family were dropped. As a way to deal with suspected cross-contamination and a sequencing artifact, a later analysis dropped 500 to 700 nucleotide sequences that were highly shared and had low generation probability. For each public chain, a later analysis derived a clonal expansion index from normalized ranks of inferred template counts within each repertoire. A later analysis computed generation probabilities with a VDJ recombination model fitted to out-of-frame rearrangements, and checked the results against IGoR. In a later analysis, TCR-TCR, TCR-HLA and TCR-CMV co-occurrence was scored with hypergeometric tests, and a repertoire-size bias correction was applied to TCR pairs. False discovery rates were estimated in a later analysis by permuting HLA or CMV assignments 20 times. In a later analysis, co-occurring TCRs were grouped using DBSCAN, with TCRdist sequence similarity added in when clustering inside HLA-allele-positive subsets. For co-occurrence clustering, repertoires with fewer than 30,000 or more than 120,000 public chains were excluded, along with roughly 5 repertoires with anomalous nucleotide sharing. What TCRdb holds here is the immuneACCESS table cut down to in-frame rearrangements. Part of the clones is not present; checked against another copy, under half of the missing clones reflect an unresolved V gene, and the others are unexplained. The V and J calls and the clone size are those of that table, but D and trimming were determined from the DNA. Present in this sample are fewer than 100,000 clones, around 68% of which were seen just once. The ten largest clones add up to about 1.3% of the sample.

The germline V gene yields SQVTM for CDR1 and ANQGSEA for CDR2. At the junction V is shortened by 0 bases and J by 7 bases, with 22 bases in between. Including the terminal cysteine and phenylalanine, the CDR3 comprises 17 residues. The CDR3 DNA has 51 bases and is translated from base 1. Sample: PBMCs. The chain links TRBV29-1 with TRBJ2-1; TRBD2 might be the D gene, on 7 matching bases. The sequence was collected from a female donor in good health and CMV-seronegative. CDR3 region: CSVEDTTGGASGNEQFF. Here is the DNA: TGCAGCGTTGAAGATACAACTGGGGGGGCGTCAGGAAATGAGCAGTTCTTC.